This passage covers 21 T cell receptor beta chains from one sample sequenced in a study of T cells after yellow fever vaccination (dated by TCRdb to the late 2010s). The label giving this sample's treatment or condition can be read as: live attenuated yellow fever vaccine strain. To prepare the library, 5' RACE was applied. Sequencing relied on an Illumina HiSeq 2500. TCRdb trimmed public reads at Q25 via fastp, called clones via MiXCR and kept in-frame beta chains. One record per CDR3 amino acid sequence lists the most common genes and DNA. For this sample the table gives around 600,000 distinct CDR3 sequences, of which 9% to 15% were detected only once. Of the sample, 14% to 15% is held by the ten largest clones. The sample consisted of PBMCs, taken on the day of the yellow fever booster vaccination. These receptors all stem from a man aged 25-45 years who received the YFV17D yellow fever vaccine.

The sample holds a few counts of this clonotype. The chain combines TRBV24-1 with TRBJ2-3, with 13 bases fitting TRBD2. V lost 4 bases and J lost 4; bases outside the gene matches: 7. The germline gives CDR1 KGHDR, CDR2 SFDVKD. The CDR3 contains 17 residues. This CDR3 is CATSEGTSGMIADTQYF. CDR3 DNA sequence: TGTGCCACCAGTGAAGGGACTAGCGGGATGATCGCAGATACGCAGTATTTT.

There are a few counts of this clonotype. V is TRBV20-1 and J is TRBJ2-5, with a tentative D call TRBD1 (5 bases). The germline CDR1 and CDR2 sequences are DFQATT and SNEGSKA (reference sequence). The CDR3 is 13 amino acids. The CDR3 reads CSAPVAGKETQYF. CDR3 nucleotide sequence: TGCAGCGCCCCCGTGGCAGGGAAAGAGACCCAGTACTTC.

This chain joins TRBV14 and TRBJ2-1, with 12 positions matching TRBD2. V lost 4 bases to trimming and J lost 6 bases; unmatched junction nucleotides: 10. Germline assignment: CDR1 SGHDN and CDR2 FVKESK. The CDR3 has 17 amino acids. The DNA for the CDR3 is TGTGCCAGCAGCCTCTTCCGGACTAGCGGGGCCTTCAATGAGCAGTTCTTC. Its protein product is CASSLFRTSGAFNEQFF.

This clonotype appeared a few times. The chain carries TRBV7-8 and TRBJ2-3, with 7 positions matching TRBD1. V lost 4 bases and J lost 8; bases outside the gene matches: 3. Germline lookup yields CDR1 SGHVS and CDR2 FQNEAQ. CDR3 size: 12 residues. The CDR3 loop reads CASSSTGRTQYF. For the CDR3, the DNA is TGTGCCAGCAGCTCGACAGGGCGTACGCAGTATTTT.

V and J are TRBV9 and TRBJ2-7, with a weak D call TRBD1 (5 bases). This CDR3 has 14 amino acids. Germline CDR1 reads SGDLS; CDR2 reads YYNGEE. With 3 bases removed from V and 6 bases from J, the gap between germline ends came to 16 bases. The CDR3 sequence is CASSGKAGLFEQYF. The CDR3, as DNA: TGTGCCAGCAGCGGAAAAGCAGGGTTGTTCGAGCAGTACTTC.

This clonotype was counted ten times or more. Germline and junction disagree at one end, which may indicate a read error. The rearrangement joins TRBV7-2 to TRBJ2-3; 10 bases match TRBD2. The CDR3 consists of 14 residues. The germline V gene encodes CDR1 SGHTA and CDR2 FQGNSA. The CDR3 sequence is CASSLAGVTDTQYF. In nucleotides, the CDR3 is TGTGCCAGCAGCCTAGCGGGGGTCACAGATACGCAGTATTTT.

The V and J genes are TRBV28 and TRBJ2-7, with 14 positions matching TRBD2. V shed 3 bases, J shed 6 bases, and the junction held 13 bases outside the gene matches. CDR3 length: 18 amino acids. Germline CDR1 MDHEN, CDR2 SYDVKM. The chain's CDR3 is CASSFPRLAGGPSGEQYF. CDR3 nucleotides: TGTGCCAGCAGTTTCCCCCGACTAGCGGGAGGGCCGTCCGGCGAGCAGTACTTC. Variable domain in full (rest from reference TRBV28 and TRBJ2-7): DVKVTQSSRYLVKRTGEKVFLECVQDMDHENMFWYRQDPGLGLRLIYFSYDVKMKEKGDIPEGYSVSREKKERFSLILESASTNQTSMYLCASSFPRLAGGPSGEQYFGPGTRLTVT.

This clonotype was seen repeatedly, ten times or more. CDR3 nucleotide sequence: TGCGCCAGCAGCCGTGGGACAGGGGAGAACTACGAGCAGTACTTC. This encodes CASSRGTGENYEQYF. The chain has TRBV5-1 and TRBJ2-7, with 10 bases identical to TRBD1. The CDR3 runs to 15 residues. The junction had 7 bases not matched to a gene; V was cut back by 4 bases and J by 3 bases. The germline V gene has CDR1 SGHRS and CDR2 YFSETQ.

This clonotype has only a few counts. This chain connects TRBV5-1 to TRBJ2-1; TRBD2 agrees at 7 bases. Germline V gene lookup returns CDR1 SGHRS and CDR2 YFSETQ. This CDR3 is built from 18 residues. Trimming took 6 bases from V and 2 from J; bases not matched to a gene: 17. The CDR3 nucleotides read TGCGCCAGCACCCTCGCTCTAGCGGCGTTAAGCCCCTACAATGAGCAGTTCTTC. Protein: CASTLALAALSPYNEQFF.

This clonotype was seen a few times. Here the CDR3 reads CASGLSGRPETQYF. The CDR3 bases are TGTGCCAGCGGACTTAGCGGGAGGCCAGAGACCCAGTACTTC. The rearrangement joins TRBV5-6 to TRBJ2-5, with 10 bases matching TRBD2. CDR3 length equals 14 residues. With V trimmed by 7 bases and J by 4 bases, 7 bases remained unmatched. Germline CDR1 and CDR2: SGHDT and YYEEEE. Based on the CDR3 plus reference TRBV5-6 and TRBJ2-5, the full variable domain is DAGVTQSPTHLIKTRGQQVTLRCSPKSGHDTVSWYQQALGQGPQFIFQYYEEEERQRGNFPDRFSGHQFPNYSSELNVNALLLGDSALYLCASGLSGRPETQYFGPGTRLLVL.

The V gene is TRBV7-6, the J gene TRBJ1-2; perhaps TRBD1 as D (6 bases). Between the trimmed V and J ends, which lost 1 base and 8 bases, there was a span of 14 bases. The CDR3 totals 14 residues. CDR1 and CDR2 from the germline V gene are SGHVS and FNYEAQ. The CDR3 region is CASSLEGGVGGYTF. The CDR3, as DNA: TGTGCCAGCAGCTTAGAGGGGGGGGTAGGCGGCTACACCTTC.

The chain is built from TRBV14 and TRBJ2-1, with a tentative D call TRBD2 (6 bases). Germline loops: CDR1 SGHDN, CDR2 FVKESK. Trimming stripped 4 bases from V and 7 bases from J, with 17 bases between. This CDR3 has 15 residues. The CDR3 spells CASSRAGTSGNEQFF. The DNA for the CDR3 is TGTGCCAGCAGCCGCGCCGGGACTTCGGGTAATGAGCAGTTCTTC.

This clonotype has more than one count but fewer than ten. J is TRBJ1-2 and V is TRBV29-1; D gene unclear. With 4 bases removed from V and 11 bases from J, the gap between germline ends came to 11 bases. The CDR3 has 10 amino acids. Germline lookup yields CDR1 SQVTM and CDR2 ANQGSEA. The CDR3 here is CSVGERSYTF. CDR3 sequence (DNA): TGCAGCGTTGGGGAGAGATCATACACCTTC.

The V gene is TRBV11-2, the J gene TRBJ2-3, with D perhaps given as TRBD1 or TRBD2 (6 bases each). The CDR3 runs 18 residues. Trimming cost V 5 bases and J 6 bases, with 27 bases left between them. Germline CDR1 and CDR2: SGHAT and FQNNGV. The CDR3 region has the DNA TGTGCCAGCAGCCCGCAAGGGATTGGGGGCCAGGGGAGGGATACGCAGTATTTT. It yields the protein CASSPQGIGGQGRDTQYF.

In this sample, this clonotype turned up a few times. Written as DNA, the CDR3 is TGTGCCAGCAGCTTTTATGGGGCCAACGTCCTGACTTTC. Its translation: CASSFYGANVLTF. The chain joins TRBV7-2 to TRBJ2-6; no clear D gene. This CDR3 has 13 amino acids. Looked up from germline, CDR1 is SGHTA and CDR2 is FQGNSA. V lost 3 bases, J lost 3 bases, and 3 bases lay in between.

Details on this clonotype: Germline and junction disagree at one end, which may indicate a read error. This chain connects TRBV20-1 to TRBJ2-2, with TRBD2 matching over 7 bases. The V gene's germline CDR1 is DFQATT and CDR2 SNEGSKA (reference sequence). The CDR3 loop spans 16 amino acids. The CDR3 DNA is TGCTGTGCTAGAGATCGAGACAGCGGGGAATCCGGGGAGCTGTTTTTT. Protein product: CCARDRDSGESGELFF.

This sequence joins TRBV29-1 and TRBJ2-3; the D call may be TRBD1 or TRBD2 (5 bases each). Germline V gene data show CDR1 as SQVTM and CDR2 as ANQGSEA. This CDR3 region has 13 residues. V was shortened by 3 bases and J by 5 bases, with 12 bases between the two germline ends. CDR3 sequence (DNA): TGCAGCGTTGAGGGACCAAGGGAAGATACGCAGTATTTT. Amino acids: CSVEGPREDTQYF.

This clonotype appeared a few times. This chain uses TRBV20-1 with TRBJ2-7, with D uncertain. The CDR3 extends over 13 amino acids. V shed 1 base and J shed 6 bases, with 13 bases lying between them. The germline V gene encodes CDR1 DFQATT and CDR2 SNEGSKA (reference sequence). As DNA, the CDR3 is TGCAGTGCTAGAGTTCGGGCGGATTCCGAGCAGTACTTC. It is translated as CSARVRADSEQYF.

This clonotype was observed many times. The chain recombines TRBV29-1 with TRBJ1-3, with 7 bases fitting TRBD1. V was clipped by 7 bases and J by 4 bases; unmatched bases: 4. Per germline, CDR1 SQVTM and CDR2 ANQGSEA. CDR3 size: 12 residues. The CDR3 is CSATGHGNTIYF. In DNA, the CDR3 is TGCAGCGCGACAGGGCACGGAAACACCATATATTTT.

The rearrangement joins TRBV28 to TRBJ2-2; D not resolved. In germline, CDR1 is MDHEN, CDR2 SYDVKM. V was trimmed by 2 bases and J by 0 bases, leaving 7 bases between them. The CDR3 is 15 residues long. The CDR3 DNA follows: TGTGCCAGCAGTTTAGGTTCCACGAACACCGGGGAGCTGTTTTTT. The encoded protein is CASSLGSTNTGELFF.

V is TRBV20-1 and J is TRBJ2-7; TRBD2 matches 7 bases. Losses at the gene ends were 3 bases for V and 3 bases for J; bases not matched to a gene: 5. Germline V gene data show CDR1 as DFQATT and CDR2 as SNEGSKA (reference sequence). The CDR3 extends over 13 amino acids. CDR3 region: CSARGGSNYEQYF. The CDR3 DNA is TGCAGTGCTAGGGGCGGGAGCAACTACGAGCAGTACTTC.